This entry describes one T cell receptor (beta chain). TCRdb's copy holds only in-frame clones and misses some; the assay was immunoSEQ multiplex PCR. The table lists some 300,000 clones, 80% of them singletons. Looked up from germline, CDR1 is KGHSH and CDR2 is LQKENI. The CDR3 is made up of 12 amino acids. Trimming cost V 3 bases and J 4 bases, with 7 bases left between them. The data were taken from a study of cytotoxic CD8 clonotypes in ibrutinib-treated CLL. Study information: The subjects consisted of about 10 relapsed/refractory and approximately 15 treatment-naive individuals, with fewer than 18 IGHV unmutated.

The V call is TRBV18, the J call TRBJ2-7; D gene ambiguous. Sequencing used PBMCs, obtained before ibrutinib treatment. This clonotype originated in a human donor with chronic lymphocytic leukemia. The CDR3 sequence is CASSPDMYEQYF. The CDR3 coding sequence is TGTGCCAGCTCACCTGACATGTACGAGCAGTACTTC.